A selection of T cell receptor beta chains follows, all from one sample in a study of T cells after yellow fever vaccination. TCRdb independently ran MiXCR on the 5' RACE reads; one entry per CDR3 protein. The sample has some 300,000 distinct CDR3 sequences, approximately 3.8% seen once. The sequencing used PBMCs, collected on the day of the yellow fever booster vaccination. The receptor source for this set is a man between 18 and 35 years old who received the YFV17D yellow fever vaccine. The CDR3 runs from the conserved cysteine through the conserved F or W. The D gene is left open where the match is weak. Some rows mark clone size as missing; the rest say once, few, many or name a class of expanded clone.

CDR3,DNA,D,J,V,size
CASSHPGTTKNIQYF,TGCGCCAGCAGCCACCCTGGAACTACCAAAAACATTCAGTACTTC,-,TRBJ2-4,TRBV4-1,-
CASSATLTGGIQETQYF,TGTGCCAGCAGTGCGACCTTAACGGGGGGGATCCAAGAGACCCAGTACTTC,TRBD2,TRBJ2-5,TRBV6-5,few
CASRNSGNAEETQYF,TGCGCCAGCAGGAATAGCGGCAACGCGGAGGAGACCCAGTACTTC,-,TRBJ2-5,TRBV5-1,few
CASHRGLGAGELFF,TGCGCCAGCCACCGGGGACTGGGCGCCGGGGAGCTGTTTTTT,-,TRBJ2-2,TRBV5-1,many
CATSDLRGRGYTF,TGTGCCACCAGTGATTTGCGGGGACGCGGCTACACCTTC,-,TRBJ1-2,TRBV24-1,-
CASSPPSGLYTGELFF,TGCGCCAGCAGCCCCCCAAGCGGCCTTTACACCGGGGAGCTGTTTTTT,-,TRBJ2-2,TRBV5-1,once
CASSYSPGEGTDTQYF,TGTGCCAGCAGTTACTCCCCGGGGGAGGGCACAGATACGCAGTATTTT,-,TRBJ2-3,TRBV6-5,many
CASSLGTETYNQPQHF,TGTGCCAGCAGTTTAGGGACCGAGACCTACAATCAGCCCCAGCATTTT,-,TRBJ1-5,TRBV28,few
CASSPRSGGRRETQYF,TGTGCCAGCAGTCCTCGTAGCGGGGGCCGAAGGGAGACCCAGTACTTC,TRBD2,TRBJ2-5,TRBV27,few
CASSRRGTPNYGYTF,TGTGCCAGCAGTAGACGTGGGACACCGAACTATGGCTACACCTTC,-,TRBJ1-2,TRBV6-5,-
CASSPGQAGANVLTF,TGCGCCAGCAGCCCTGGACAGGCTGGGGCCAACGTCCTGACTTTC,TRBD1,TRBJ2-6,TRBV5-1,many
CASSLVSGTGELFF,TGTGCCAGCAGCTTAGTTTCGGGCACCGGGGAGCTGTTTTTT,-,TRBJ2-2,TRBV11-2,many
CASSSGGGLNNEQFF,TGTGCCAGCAGCTCTGGCGGGGGGTTGAACAATGAGCAGTTCTTC,TRBD2,TRBJ2-1,TRBV7-2,many
CSAALREETQYF,TGCAGTGCCGCCTTGCGGGAAGAGACCCAGTACTTC,-,TRBJ2-5,TRBV20-1,-
CASSEEGGVGANTEAFF,TGTGCCAGCAGTGAAGAGGGGGGGGTTGGAGCCAACACTGAAGCTTTCTTT,-,TRBJ1-1,TRBV6-2/TRBV6-3,many
CASSLGWTANEQFF,TGTGCCAGCAGCTTGGGATGGACGGCCAATGAGCAGTTCTTC,-,TRBJ2-1,TRBV5-4,many
CASSSVRGSAWGTDTQYF,TGTGCCAGCAGTTCAGTCCGGGGGTCGGCTTGGGGCACAGATACGCAGTATTTT,-,TRBJ2-3,TRBV12-3/TRBV12-4,many
CASSQAGAYEQYF,TGTGCCAGCAGCCAAGCGGGAGCTTACGAGCAGTACTTC,-,TRBJ2-7,TRBV14,many
CASSALQGRIETQYF,TGTGCCAGCTCGGCCCTACAGGGTAGGATCGAGACCCAGTACTTC,-,TRBJ2-5,TRBV18,many
CASSSGNEKLFF,TGTGCCAGCAGTTCTGGAAATGAAAAACTGTTTTTT,-,TRBJ1-4,TRBV12-3/TRBV12-4,many
CASSFQGGRGQETQYF,TGTGCCAGCAGCTTTCAAGGGGGCAGAGGACAAGAGACCCAGTACTTC,TRBD1,TRBJ2-5,TRBV7-9,-
CASSVAPVMNTEAFF,TGTGCCAGCAGCGTAGCTCCAGTCATGAACACTGAAGCTTTCTTT,-,TRBJ1-1,TRBV9,many
CASRTPGLASGELFF,TGTGCCAGCCGGACTCCGGGACTAGCGTCCGGGGAGCTGTTTTTT,TRBD2,TRBJ2-2,TRBV6-5,many
CSVYRADSYEQYF,TGCAGCGTTTACAGGGCCGATTCCTACGAGCAGTACTTC,-,TRBJ2-7,TRBV29-1,-
CSVLDRVVPDTQYF,TGCAGCGTGCTGGACAGGGTAGTACCAGATACGCAGTATTTT,TRBD1,TRBJ2-3,TRBV29-1,-